The clone carrying this T cell receptor beta chain turned up a few times. Its antigen is not identified. The sample is drawn from a study of T-cell memory formation after mild COVID-19. Study in general: Clusters were largely donor specific. Study observations and caveats: Second-wave clones with a day 37 peak had unconfirmed SARS-CoV-2 specificity. There were some responding clones in pre-infection memory, which suggested that cross-reactive memory had joined.

This CDR3 comprises 13 residues. V lost 5 bases, J lost 6 bases, and 10 bases lay in between. CDR1 KGHDR and CDR2 SFDVKD come from the germline V gene. The 5'RACE method, run with constant-segment primers, produced TCR alpha and TCR beta cDNA libraries (carrying sample barcodes and UMIs). TCRdb reprocessed the 5' RACE reads with MiXCR, giving one entry per CDR3 protein. The sample yields about 400,000 distinct CDR3 sequences, more than 20% seen once. Material for sequencing was PBMCs or a T cell subset sorted from them (not recorded which). This chain links TRBV24-1 with TRBJ2-1; D uncertain. The clonotype was recovered from an adult woman who had mild COVID-19 (a few samples of this study predate the infection). Cell type and time point are not known. CDR3 amino acids: CATSASTTNEQFF. The CDR3 coding sequence is TGTGCCACCAGTGCTTCGACCACCAATGAGCAGTTCTTC.